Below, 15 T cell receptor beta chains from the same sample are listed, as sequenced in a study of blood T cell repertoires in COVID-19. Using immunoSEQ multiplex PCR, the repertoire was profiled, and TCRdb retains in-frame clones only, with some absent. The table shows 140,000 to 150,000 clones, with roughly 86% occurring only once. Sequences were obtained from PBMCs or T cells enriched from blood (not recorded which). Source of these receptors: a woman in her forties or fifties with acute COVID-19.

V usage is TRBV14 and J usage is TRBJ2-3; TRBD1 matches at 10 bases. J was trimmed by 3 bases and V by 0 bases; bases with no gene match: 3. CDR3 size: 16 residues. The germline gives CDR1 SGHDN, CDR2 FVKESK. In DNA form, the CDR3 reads TGTGCCAGCAGCCAAGAAAGGGACAGGGGAACAGATACGCAGTATTTT. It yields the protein CASSQERDRGTDTQYF.

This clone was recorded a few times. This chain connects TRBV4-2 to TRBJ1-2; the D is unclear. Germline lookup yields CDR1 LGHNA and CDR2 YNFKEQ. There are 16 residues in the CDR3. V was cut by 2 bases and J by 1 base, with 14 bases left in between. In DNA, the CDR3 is TGTGCCAGCAGCCAACTAGCTGAAGGGAGTAACTATGGCTACACCTTC. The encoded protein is CASSQLAEGSNYGYTF.

CDR3 sequence reads: CATQSYGYTF. The DNA of the CDR3 is TGTGCCACCCAGTCCTATGGCTACACCTTC. The chain carries TRBV28 and TRBJ1-2; D gene uncertain. This CDR3 spans 10 amino acids. V was pared by 10 bases and J by 4 bases, with 7 bases between. CDR1 MDHEN and CDR2 SYDVKM come from the germline V gene.

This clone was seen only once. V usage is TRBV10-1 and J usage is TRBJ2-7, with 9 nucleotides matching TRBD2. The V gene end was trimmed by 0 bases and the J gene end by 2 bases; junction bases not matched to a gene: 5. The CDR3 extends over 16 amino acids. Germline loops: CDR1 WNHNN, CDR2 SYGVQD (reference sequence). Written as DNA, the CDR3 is TGCGCCAGCAGTGAGTCCGCTAGCGGGACCCCCTACGAGCAGTACTTC. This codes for CASSESASGTPYEQYF.

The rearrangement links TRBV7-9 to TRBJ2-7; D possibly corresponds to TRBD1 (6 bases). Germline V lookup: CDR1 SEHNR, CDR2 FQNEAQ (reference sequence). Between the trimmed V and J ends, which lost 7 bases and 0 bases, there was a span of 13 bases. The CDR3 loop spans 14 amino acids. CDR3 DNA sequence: TGTGCCAGCACCCCGGACAGCTCCTCCTACGAGCAGTACTTC. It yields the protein CASTPDSSSYEQYF.

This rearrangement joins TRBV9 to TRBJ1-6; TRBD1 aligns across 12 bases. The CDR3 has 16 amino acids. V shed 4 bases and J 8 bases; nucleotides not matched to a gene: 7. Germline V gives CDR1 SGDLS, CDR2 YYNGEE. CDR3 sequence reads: CASSKGTGGGDSPLHF. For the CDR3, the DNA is TGTGCCAGCAGCAAAGGGACAGGGGGCGGTGATTCACCCCTCCACTTT.

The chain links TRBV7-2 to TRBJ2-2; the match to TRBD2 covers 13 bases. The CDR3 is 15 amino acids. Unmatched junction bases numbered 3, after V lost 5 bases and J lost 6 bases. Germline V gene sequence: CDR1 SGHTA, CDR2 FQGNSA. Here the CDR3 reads CASSAGTSGAGELFF. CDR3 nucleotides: TGTGCCAGCAGCGCCGGGACTAGCGGGGCCGGGGAGCTGTTTTTT.

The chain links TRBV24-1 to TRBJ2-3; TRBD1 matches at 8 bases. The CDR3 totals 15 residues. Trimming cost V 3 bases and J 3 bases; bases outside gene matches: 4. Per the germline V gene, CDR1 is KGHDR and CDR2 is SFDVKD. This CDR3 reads CATSDDRGRTDTQYF. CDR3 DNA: TGTGCCACCAGTGATGACAGGGGTCGTACAGATACGCAGTATTTT.

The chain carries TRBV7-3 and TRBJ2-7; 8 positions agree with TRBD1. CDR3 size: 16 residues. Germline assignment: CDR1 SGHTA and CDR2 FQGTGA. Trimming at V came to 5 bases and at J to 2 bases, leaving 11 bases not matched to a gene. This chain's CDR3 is CASSTHPGTGPYEQYF. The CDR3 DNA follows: TGTGCCAGCAGCACTCACCCCGGGACAGGCCCCTACGAGCAGTACTTC.

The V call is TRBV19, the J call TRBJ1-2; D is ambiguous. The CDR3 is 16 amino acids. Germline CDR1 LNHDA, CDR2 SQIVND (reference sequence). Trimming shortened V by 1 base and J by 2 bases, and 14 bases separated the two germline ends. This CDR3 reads CASSIATSIDNYGYTF. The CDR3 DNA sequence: TGTGCCAGTAGTATAGCCACTAGTATTGACAACTATGGCTACACCTTC. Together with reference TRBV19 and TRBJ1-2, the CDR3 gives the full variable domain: DGGITQSPKYLFRKEGQNVTLSCEQNLNHDAMYWYRQDPGQGLRLIYYSQIVNDFQKGDIAEGYSVSREKKESFPLTVTSAQKNPTAFYLCASSIATSIDNYGYTFGSGTRLTVV.

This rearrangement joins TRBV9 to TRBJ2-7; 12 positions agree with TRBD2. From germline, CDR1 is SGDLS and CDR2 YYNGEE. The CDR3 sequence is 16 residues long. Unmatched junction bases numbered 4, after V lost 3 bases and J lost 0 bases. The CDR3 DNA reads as TGTGCCAGCAGCGGGGGGACTAGCGGGCTCTCCTACGAGCAGTACTTC. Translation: CASSGGTSGLSYEQYF.

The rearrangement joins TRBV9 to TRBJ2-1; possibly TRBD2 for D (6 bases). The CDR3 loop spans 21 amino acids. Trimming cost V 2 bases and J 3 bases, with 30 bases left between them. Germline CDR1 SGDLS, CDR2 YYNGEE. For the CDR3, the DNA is TGTGCCAGCAGCGTTTTTGGTAGTAGCGGCGAAGGCCCCTACTACTACAATGAGCAGTTCTTC. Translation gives CASSVFGSSGEGPYYYNEQFF.

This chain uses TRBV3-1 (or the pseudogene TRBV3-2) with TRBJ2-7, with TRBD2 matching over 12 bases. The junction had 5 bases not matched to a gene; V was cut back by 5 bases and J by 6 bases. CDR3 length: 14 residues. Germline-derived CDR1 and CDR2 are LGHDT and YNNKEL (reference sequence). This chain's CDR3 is CASSKTSGRREQYF. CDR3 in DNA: TGTGCCAGCAGCAAGACTAGCGGGAGACGCGAGCAGTACTTC.

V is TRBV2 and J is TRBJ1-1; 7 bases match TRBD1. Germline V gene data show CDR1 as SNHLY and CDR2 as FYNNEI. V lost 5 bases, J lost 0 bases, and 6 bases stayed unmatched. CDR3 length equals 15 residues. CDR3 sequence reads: CASSQQGSMNTEAFF. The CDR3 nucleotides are TGTGCCAGCAGTCAACAGGGGTCTATGAACACTGAAGCTTTCTTT.

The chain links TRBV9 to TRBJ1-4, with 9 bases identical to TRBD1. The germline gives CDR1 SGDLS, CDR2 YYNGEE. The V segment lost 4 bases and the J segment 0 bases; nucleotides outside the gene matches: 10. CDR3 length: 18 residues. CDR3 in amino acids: CASSPGQGIWTTNEKLFF. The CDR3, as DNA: TGTGCCAGCAGCCCGGGACAGGGAATTTGGACAACTAATGAAAAACTGTTTTTT.